This TCR beta chain was found in a study of shared T cell receptors in the human thymus. TCRdb's copy holds only in-frame clones and misses some; the assay was immunoSEQ multiplex PCR. The sample has about 610,000 clones; over 75% are singletons. The junction had 4 bases not matched to a gene; V was cut back by 0 bases and J by 3 bases. Germline V lookup: CDR1 SGHTS, CDR2 YDEGEE. The length of the CDR3 is 15 residues. These data were also reused for a study on human thymus T cells. That paper adds: Thymus tissue for the work was resected from patients undergoing corrective heart surgery.

Material: thymocytes. This chain uses TRBV5-8 with TRBJ2-7, with 9 nucleotides matching TRBD1. The TCR was taken from a boy in the first two years of life with a congenital heart defect. The CDR3 DNA reads as TGTGCCAGCAGCTTGGCGGGACAGGGAGGCTACGAGCAGTACTTC. This codes for CASSLAGQGGYEQYF. Full variable domain (outside the CDR3, taken from reference TRBV5-8 and TRBJ2-7): EAGVTQSPTHLIKTRGQQATLRCSPISGHTSVYWYQQALGLGLQFLLWYDEGEERNRGNFPPRFSGRQFPNYSSELNVNALELEDSALYLCASSLAGQGGYEQYFGPGTRLTVT.